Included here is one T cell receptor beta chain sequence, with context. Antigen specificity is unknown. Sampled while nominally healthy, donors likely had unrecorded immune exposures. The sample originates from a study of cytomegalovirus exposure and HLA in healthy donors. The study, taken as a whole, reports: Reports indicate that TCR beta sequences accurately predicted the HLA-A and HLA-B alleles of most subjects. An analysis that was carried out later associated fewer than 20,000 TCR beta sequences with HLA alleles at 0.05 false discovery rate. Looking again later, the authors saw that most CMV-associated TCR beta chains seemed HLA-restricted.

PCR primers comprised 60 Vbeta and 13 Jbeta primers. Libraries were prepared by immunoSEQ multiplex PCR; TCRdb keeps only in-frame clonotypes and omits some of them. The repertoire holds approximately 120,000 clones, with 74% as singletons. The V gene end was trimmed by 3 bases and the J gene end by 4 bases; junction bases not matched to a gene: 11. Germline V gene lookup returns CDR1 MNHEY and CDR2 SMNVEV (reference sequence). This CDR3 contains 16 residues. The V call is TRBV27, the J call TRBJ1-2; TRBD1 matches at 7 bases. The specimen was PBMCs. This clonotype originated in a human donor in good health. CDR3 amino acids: CASSFTLPGQPYGYTF. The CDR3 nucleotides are TGTGCCAGCAGTTTTACTCTCCCGGGACAGCCCTATGGCTACACCTTC.